There are a few counts of the clone carrying this TCR beta chain. As yet, its antigen is unknown. The sample belongs to a study of beta chain features in type 1 diabetes. The CDR3 contains 17 residues. V gave up 3 bases and J gave up 2 bases; unmatched junction bases: 9. CDR1 is KGHSH and CDR2 is LQKENI in the germline V gene. Expressed TCRB transcripts got sequenced, as all isolated RNA was reverse transcribed. The protocol was immunoSEQ multiplex PCR, while the TCRdb copy is restricted to in-frame clones and leaves out a portion. The table lists around 330,000 clones, 9.5% to 12% of them singletons, with over 0.015% in the top ten. General study results and limits: VDJ junctions sequenced from type 1 diabetes patients showed fewer insertions and more deletions.

Sequencing input: naive CD4+ T cells from blood. The chain employs TRBV18 and TRBJ2-5, with 10 bases that match TRBD1. This sequence originates from a woman in her twenties or thirties in good health. CDR3 in DNA: TGTGCCAGCTCACCCCGAATGACAGGGGGCGAACAAGAGACCCAGTACTTC. Its translation: CASSPRMTGGEQETQYF. Using reference TRBV18 and TRBJ2-5 for the parts outside the CDR3, the full variable domain is NAGVMQNPRHLVRRRGQEARLRCSPMKGHSHVYWYRQLPEEGLKFMVYLQKENIIDESGMPKERFSAEFPKEGPSILRIQQVVRGDSAAYFCASSPRMTGGEQETQYFGPGTRLLVL.